The clone carrying this T cell receptor beta chain was seen just once. The data were obtained in a study of control samples from healthy donors and cancer patients. V gave up 5 bases and J gave up 5 bases, with 18 bases separating them. Germline-derived CDR1 and CDR2 are SGHAT and FQNNGV. CDR3 length: 15 amino acids. Data came from immunoSEQ multiplex PCR; TCRdb stores just in-frame clones and leaves some out. The sample has about 49,000 clones; 65% to 90% are singletons. The receptor's source is a woman between 45 and 65 years old with lung cancer. This rearrangement joins TRBV11-2 to TRBJ2-5; the D gene is possibly TRBD2 (6 bases). The sequencing input was PBMCs. CDR3 in amino acids: CASSQGTTAGETQYF. DNA for the CDR3: TGTGCCAGCAGCCAAGGGACGACCGCGGGGGAGACCCAGTACTTC.